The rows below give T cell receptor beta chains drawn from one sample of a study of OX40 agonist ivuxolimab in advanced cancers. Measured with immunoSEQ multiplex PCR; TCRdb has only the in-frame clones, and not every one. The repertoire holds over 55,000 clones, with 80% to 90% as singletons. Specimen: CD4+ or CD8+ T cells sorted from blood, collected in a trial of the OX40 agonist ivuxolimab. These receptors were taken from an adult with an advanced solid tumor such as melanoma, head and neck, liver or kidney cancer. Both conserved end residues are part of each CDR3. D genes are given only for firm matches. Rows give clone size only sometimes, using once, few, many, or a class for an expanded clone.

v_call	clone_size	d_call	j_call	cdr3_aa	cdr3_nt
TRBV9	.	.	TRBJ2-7	CASSVASDSSYEQYF	TGTGCCAGCAGCGTAGCGAGCGACAGCTCCTACGAGCAGTACTTC
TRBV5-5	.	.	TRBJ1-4	CASSLEEVWEKKLFF	TGTGCCAGCAGCTTGGAGGAGGTTTGGGAAAAAAAACTGTTTTTT
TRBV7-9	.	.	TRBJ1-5	CASSLYRELWNQPQHF	TGTGCCAGCAGCCTATACAGGGAGCTATGGAATCAGCCCCAGCATTTT
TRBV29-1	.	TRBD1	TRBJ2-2	CSVEGWGRGRSGELFF	TGCAGCGTTGAAGGGTGGGGCAGGGGGCGGTCCGGGGAGCTGTTTTTT
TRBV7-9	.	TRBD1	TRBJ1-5	CASSLYQGAVNQPQHF	TGTGCCAGCAGCTTATATCAGGGGGCGGTCAATCAGCCCCAGCATTTT
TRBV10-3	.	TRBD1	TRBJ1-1	CAISTDRGNTEAFF	TGTGCCATCAGTACCGACAGGGGGAACACTGAAGCTTTCTTT
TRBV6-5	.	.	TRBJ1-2	CASSPETYGYTF	TGTGCCAGCAGCCCGGAAACCTATGGCTACACCTTC
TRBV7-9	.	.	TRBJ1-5	CASSLDNQPQHF	TGTGCCAGCAGCTTAGACAATCAGCCCCAGCATTTT
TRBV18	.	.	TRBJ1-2	CASSPPKGTSGYTF	TGTGCCAGCTCACCACCGAAGGGTACTAGTGGCTACACCTTC
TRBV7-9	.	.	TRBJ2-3	CASSGRDTSTDTQYF	TGTGCCAGCAGCGGCAGGGACACCAGCACAGATACGCAGTATTTT
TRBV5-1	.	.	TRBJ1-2	CASSLGVGANYGYTF	TGCGCCAGCAGCTTGGGAGTTGGAGCAAACTATGGCTACACCTTC
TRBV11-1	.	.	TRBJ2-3	CASSSPYEGTDTQYF	TGTGCCAGCAGCTCTCCGTATGAAGGCACAGATACGCAGTATTTT
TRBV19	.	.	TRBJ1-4	CASSMSGGANEKLFF	TGTGCCAGTAGTATGAGCGGGGGCGCTAATGAAAAACTGTTTTTT
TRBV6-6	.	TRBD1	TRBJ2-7	CASSYLGQGATYEQYF	TGTGCCAGCAGTTACCTAGGACAGGGGGCGACCTACGAGCAGTACTTC
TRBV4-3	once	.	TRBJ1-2	CASSQDLQGNYGYTF	TGCGCCAGCAGCCAAGATCTGCAGGGCAACTATGGCTACACCTTC
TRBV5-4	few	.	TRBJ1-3	CASSIQGRGNTIYF	TGTGCCAGCAGCATTCAAGGGAGAGGAAACACCATATATTTT
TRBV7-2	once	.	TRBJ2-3	CASSLGSSTSTDTQYF	TGTGCCAGCAGCTTAGGATCGAGTACTAGCACAGATACGCAGTATTTT
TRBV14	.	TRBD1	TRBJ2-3	CASSLLGQGTDTQYF	TGTGCCAGCAGCCTACTGGGACAGGGGACAGATACGCAGTATTTT
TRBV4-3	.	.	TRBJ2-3	CASSQDLQGVAAGGTDTQYF	TGCGCCAGCAGCCAAGATCTCCAGGGGGTAGCAGCGGGGGGCACAGATACGCAGTATTTT
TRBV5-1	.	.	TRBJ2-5	CASSFPGQETQYF	TGCGCCAGCAGCTTTCCAGGGCAAGAGACCCAGTACTTC